Shown below are 15 T cell receptor beta chains from a single sample sequenced in a study of response to subunit inactivated influenza vaccine. TCRdb used MiXCR to reprocess the RT-PCR reads, holding one entry per CDR3 protein. The sample includes a few hundred thousand distinct CDR3 sequences, 12% of them seen just once. The material was non-naive T cells sorted from PBMCs, obtained 14 days before vaccination. All receptors derive from a man aged 50-59 years who received an inactivated influenza vaccine.

V is TRBV7-2 and J is TRBJ2-3; D might be TRBD1 (6 bases). The CDR3 is made up of 11 amino acids. The germline V gene encodes CDR1 SGHTA and CDR2 FQGNSA. V was cut by 8 bases and J by 8 bases, with 11 bases left in between. Here the CDR3 reads CASAQGPTQYF. CDR3 DNA sequence: TGTGCCAGCGCACAGGGCCCTACGCAGTATTTT. The full variable domain, its missing parts supplied by reference TRBV7-2 and TRBJ2-3, is GAGVSQSPSNKVTEKGKDVELRCDPISGHTALYWYRQSLGQGLEFLIYFQGNSAPDKSGLPSDRFSAERTGGSVSTLTIQRTQQEDSAVYLCASAQGPTQYFGPGTRLTVL.

This clonotype turned up a few times. This chain connects TRBV7-9 to TRBJ2-1, with D possibly being TRBD1 or TRBD2 (5 bases each). The CDR3 is 11 amino acids. Trimming shortened V by 6 bases and J by 10 bases, and 10 bases separated the two germline ends. Germline V lookup: CDR1 SEHNR, CDR2 FQNEAQ (reference sequence). The CDR3 DNA follows: TGTGCCAGCAGTTGGGACGGGGAGCAGTTCTTC. Protein product: CASSWDGEQFF.

As for this clonotype: Germline is not matched at one junction end, which may reflect a read error. V gene TRBV15 combines with J gene TRBJ2-1, with 13 bases matching TRBD2. The CDR3 loop spans 22 amino acids. Germline V gene lookup returns CDR1 LNHNV and CDR2 YYDKDF (reference sequence). The CDR3 DNA follows: TGTGCCACCAGCACTTTTGGCGGGACTAGCGGGAAGGGAAGGGAAATGAGTAATGCGCAGTTCTTC. Translating gives CATSTFGGTSGKGREMSNAQFF.

This clonotype was seen only a few times. The gene calls are TRBV15 and TRBJ2-1, with TRBD2 matching 8 bases. The CDR3 contains 16 residues. J lost 4 bases, V lost 0 bases, and 5 bases had no gene match. The germline CDR1 and CDR2 sequences are LNHNV and YYDKDF (reference sequence). Here the CDR3 DNA reads TGTGCCACCAGCAGAGAACTAGCGGATTTATACAATGAGCAGTTCTTC. As protein: CATSRELADLYNEQFF.

The rearrangement joins TRBV3-1 to TRBJ1-2, with unresolved D. The CDR3 spans 12 residues. V was cut by 4 bases and J by 8 bases, with 11 bases left in between. Germline loops: CDR1 LGHDT, CDR2 YNNKEL (reference sequence). The CDR3: CASSPARGGYTF. As DNA, the CDR3 is TGTGCCAGCAGCCCCGCTCGGGGAGGCTACACCTTC.

This chain connects TRBV28 to TRBJ2-1; D gene ambiguous. The germline V and J ends were trimmed by 3 bases and 5 bases, with 17 bases remaining between them. This CDR3 has 16 amino acids. Germline V gives CDR1 MDHEN, CDR2 SYDVKM. CDR3 coding DNA: TGTGCCAGCAGTTTGTTTGGCGGTCTCAAAAACAATGAGCAGTTCTTC. Translated: CASSLFGGLKNNEQFF.

In its sample, this clonotype was seen many times. The genes are TRBV5-1 and TRBJ2-1; D could derive from TRBD1 or TRBD2 (5 bases each). V lost 7 bases and J 2 bases, leaving 16 bases between the germline ends. Germline lookup yields CDR1 SGHRS and CDR2 YFSETQ. This CDR3 is 15 amino acids long. The CDR3 DNA follows: TGCGCCAGCGGCCGGGGAGACAGCACCTACAATGAGCAGTTCTTC. As protein: CASGRGDSTYNEQFF.

This clonotype appeared many times. This sequence joins TRBV28 and TRBJ2-5; weak D call: TRBD1 (5 bases). This CDR3 comprises 14 residues. Trimming pared 10 bases from V and 1 base from J, leaving 16 bases between. Germline CDR1 and CDR2: MDHEN and SYDVKM. CDR3 protein: CATTNFQGQETQYF. DNA of the CDR3: TGTGCCACCACTAACTTCCAGGGCCAAGAGACCCAGTACTTC.

This clonotype was recorded many times. The V gene is TRBV6-6, the J gene TRBJ2-1; TRBD2 agrees at 14 bases. The germline V gene has CDR1 MNHNY and CDR2 SVGAGI (reference sequence). The CDR3 runs 13 residues. V shed 5 bases and J 15 bases; nucleotides not matched to a gene: 6. CDR3 in amino acids: CASSPTSGGAGFF. CDR3 coding DNA: TGTGCCAGCAGTCCGACTAGCGGGGGGGCCGGGTTCTTC.

This clonotype was seen ten or more times. The V and J genes are TRBV2 and TRBJ1-4, with TRBD1 as a possible D gene (5 bases). The CDR3 contains 17 residues. The V and J ends lost 4 bases and 2 bases respectively, with 17 bases between them. The germline V gene has CDR1 SNHLY and CDR2 FYNNEI. The CDR3 protein is CASSAPRASATNEKLFF. CDR3 in DNA: TGTGCCAGCAGTGCCCCCAGGGCGTCGGCGACTAATGAAAAACTGTTTTTT.

This clonotype turned up a few times. This rearrangement joins TRBV4-3 to TRBJ2-7; D remains unclear. CDR1 is LGHNA and CDR2 is YSLEER in the germline V gene. V lost 2 bases and J lost 3, with 8 bases in between. The CDR3 runs 13 residues. CDR3 sequence (DNA): TGCGCCAGCAGCCAATGGGAAAACTACGAGCAGTACTTC. It translates to CASSQWENYEQYF.

The rearrangement links TRBV20-1 to TRBJ2-5; maybe TRBD1 (5 bases). V dropped 6 bases and J dropped 4 bases, with 18 bases sitting between them. There are 14 residues in the CDR3. Germline CDR1 and CDR2: DFQATT and SNEGSKA (reference sequence). The CDR3 DNA reads as TGCAGTGCCCTCGACGGGCTTCAGGGAGAGACCCAGTACTTC. It is translated as CSALDGLQGETQYF.

This clonotype was recorded a few times. V is TRBV28 and J is TRBJ2-7; TRBD1 might be the D (8 bases). Trimming cost V 1 base and J 7 bases, with 17 bases left between them. The CDR3 loop spans 15 amino acids. Per the germline V gene, CDR1 is MDHEN and CDR2 is SYDVKM. CDR3 nucleotide sequence: TGTGCCAGCAGTTTATTCACACAGGGGGGGTGGGAGCAGTACTTC. Its translation is CASSLFTQGGWEQYF.

The chain has TRBV7-2 and TRBJ2-7, with 9 bases lining up with TRBD1. Germline V gene lookup returns CDR1 SGHTA and CDR2 FQGNSA. This CDR3 is 16 amino acids long. V lost 1 base, J lost 6 bases, and 10 bases stayed unmatched. CDR3 DNA sequence: TGTGCCAGCAGCTTAGAGCTGGGACAGGGTATCGGCGAGCAGTACTTC. Its translation: CASSLELGQGIGEQYF. The whole variable domain, filled in from reference TRBV7-2 and TRBJ2-7, reads GAGVSQSPSNKVTEKGKDVELRCDPISGHTALYWYRQSLGQGLEFLIYFQGNSAPDKSGLPSDRFSAERTGGSVSTLTIQRTQQEDSAVYLCASSLELGQGIGEQYFGPGTRLTVT.

This clonotype was seen many times. This sequence joins TRBV6-5 and TRBJ2-1, with D tentatively TRBD2 (6 bases). V was cut by 3 bases and J by 3 bases, with 9 bases left in between. Germline V lookup: CDR1 MNHEY, CDR2 SVGAGI. The CDR3 has 14 residues. In DNA, the CDR3 is TGTGCCAGCAGTTATCGCGGGAACTACAATGAGCAGTTCTTC. It codes for CASSYRGNYNEQFF.